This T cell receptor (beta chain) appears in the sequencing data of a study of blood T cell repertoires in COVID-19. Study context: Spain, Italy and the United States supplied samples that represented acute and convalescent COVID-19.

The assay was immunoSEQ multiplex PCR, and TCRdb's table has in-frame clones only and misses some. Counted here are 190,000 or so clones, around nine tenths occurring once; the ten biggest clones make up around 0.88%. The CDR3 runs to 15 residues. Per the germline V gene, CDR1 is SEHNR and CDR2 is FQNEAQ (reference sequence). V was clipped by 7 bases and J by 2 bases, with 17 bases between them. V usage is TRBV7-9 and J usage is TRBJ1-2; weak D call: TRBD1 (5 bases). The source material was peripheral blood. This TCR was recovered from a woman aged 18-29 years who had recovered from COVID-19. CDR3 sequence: CASILGAPRNYGYTF. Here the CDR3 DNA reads TGTGCCAGCATCCTAGGGGCCCCGCGGAACTATGGCTACACCTTC.